This TCR beta chain was sequenced during a study of T cells expressing NK-cell markers. Study at large: CD3+CD56+NKG2C+, CD3+CD56+NKG2C- and CD3+CD56-NKG2C+ T cells, once sorted, supplied the TCR beta repertoires. Seven of the eight sequenced donors were classified as HCMV-seropositive, and one was classified as seronegative.

This CDR3 contains 13 residues. TCRdb re-called the 5' RACE reads; every CDR3 protein appears as one record, without DNA. The table for this sample gives 350,000 to 400,000 distinct CDR3 sequences. The sequence was collected from a woman between 50 and 59 years old in good health. The sequenced sample was blood T cells: a sorted CD56 or NKG2C T cell subset, CD4+ or CD8+ T cells, or bulk PBMC T cells (not recorded which). V is TRBV12-3 or TRBV12-4 and J is TRBJ1-1. The CDR3 is CASRANLITEAFF.